This T cell receptor beta chain stems from a study of T cell changes during pregnancy in multiple sclerosis. Germline CDR1 and CDR2: LGHNT and FRNRAP. V lost 10 bases and J lost 7; bases outside the gene matches: 15. The CDR3 totals 14 residues. Measured with immunoSEQ multiplex PCR; TCRdb has only the in-frame clones, and not every one. The table records under 40,000 clones, approximately 90% of them present only once. This chain links TRBV12-5 with TRBJ1-2, with TRBD1 matching 7 bases. The input for sequencing was CD8+ T cells from peripheral blood mononuclear cells, taken before pregnancy. The clonotype originates from a female donor with multiple sclerosis, enrolled in a pregnancy study. The CDR3 coding sequence is TGTGCTACCGGACCACAGGGGCGCCAAAGTGGCTACACCTTC. Residues: CATGPQGRQSGYTF.